Listed here is a single TCR beta chain. Its cognate antigen is unknown. Measured with immunoSEQ multiplex PCR; TCRdb has only the in-frame clones, and not every one. The table lists about 130,000 clones, roughly 89% of them singletons, with roughly 1% in the top ten. V was trimmed by 5 bases and J by 8 bases, leaving 16 bases between them. In germline, CDR1 is SGHAT, CDR2 FQNNGV. The CDR3 consists of 14 residues. This entry belongs to a study of T cell responses to AZD1222 COVID-19 vaccine. Study observations and caveats: Females made up more of the donors, who were largely white British, and clonal diversity may have come out too low.

The sample in question was peripheral blood, obtained 28 days after the second AZD1222 dose. V gene TRBV11-2 combines with J gene TRBJ2-1; unclear D gene. This clonotype was obtained from an adult who received the AZD1222 COVID-19 vaccine. The CDR3 sequence: CASSPMLTIHEQFF. In nucleotides, the CDR3 is TGTGCCAGCAGCCCTATGCTAACGATCCATGAGCAGTTCTTC.